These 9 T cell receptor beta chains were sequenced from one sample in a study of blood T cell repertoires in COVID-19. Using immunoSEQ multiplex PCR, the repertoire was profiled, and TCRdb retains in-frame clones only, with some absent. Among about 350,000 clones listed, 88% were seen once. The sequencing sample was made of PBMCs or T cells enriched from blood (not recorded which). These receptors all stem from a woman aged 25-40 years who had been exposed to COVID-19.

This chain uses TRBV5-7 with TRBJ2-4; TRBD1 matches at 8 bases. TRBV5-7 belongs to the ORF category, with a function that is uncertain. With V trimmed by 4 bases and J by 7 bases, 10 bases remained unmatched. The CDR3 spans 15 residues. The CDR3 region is CASSNSRGRGNIQYF. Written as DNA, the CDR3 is TGTGCCAGCAGCAATTCCAGGGGGCGCGGGAACATTCAGTACTTC.

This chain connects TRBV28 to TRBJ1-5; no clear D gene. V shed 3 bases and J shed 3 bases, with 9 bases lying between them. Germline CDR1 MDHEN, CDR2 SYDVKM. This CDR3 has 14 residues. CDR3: CASSFSGFNQPQHF. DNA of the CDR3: TGTGCCAGCAGTTTTAGCGGTTTCAATCAGCCCCAGCATTTT. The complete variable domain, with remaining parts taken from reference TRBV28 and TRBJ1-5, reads DVKVTQSSRYLVKRTGEKVFLECVQDMDHENMFWYRQDPGLGLRLIYFSYDVKMKEKGDIPEGYSVSREKKERFSLILESASTNQTSMYLCASSFSGFNQPQHFGDGTRLSIL.

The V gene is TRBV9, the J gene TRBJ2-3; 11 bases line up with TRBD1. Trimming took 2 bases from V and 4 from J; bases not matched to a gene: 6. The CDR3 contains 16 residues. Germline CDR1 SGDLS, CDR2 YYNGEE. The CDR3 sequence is CASSVNLGQGADTQYF. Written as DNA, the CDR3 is TGTGCCAGCAGCGTTAACTTGGGACAGGGGGCAGATACGCAGTATTTT.

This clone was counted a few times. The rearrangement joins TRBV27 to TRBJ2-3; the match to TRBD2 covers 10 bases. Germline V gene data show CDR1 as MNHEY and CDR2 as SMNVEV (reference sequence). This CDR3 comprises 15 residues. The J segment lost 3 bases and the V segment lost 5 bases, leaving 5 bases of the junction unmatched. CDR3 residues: CASSRSSGRTDTQYF. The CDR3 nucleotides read TGTGCCAGCAGTCGAAGTAGCGGGAGGACAGATACGCAGTATTTT.

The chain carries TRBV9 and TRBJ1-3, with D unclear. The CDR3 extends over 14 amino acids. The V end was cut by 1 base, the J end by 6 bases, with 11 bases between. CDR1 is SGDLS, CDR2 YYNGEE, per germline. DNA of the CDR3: TGTGCCAGCAGCGTATCAACTCTCCCAAACACCATATATTTT. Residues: CASSVSTLPNTIYF.

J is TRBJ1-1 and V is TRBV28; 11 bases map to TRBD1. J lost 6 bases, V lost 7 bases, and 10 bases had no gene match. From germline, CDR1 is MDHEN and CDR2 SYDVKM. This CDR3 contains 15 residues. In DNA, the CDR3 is TGTGCCAGCACGACTCCGGGACAGGGGGTTTCTGAAGCTTTCTTT. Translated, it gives CASTTPGQGVSEAFF.

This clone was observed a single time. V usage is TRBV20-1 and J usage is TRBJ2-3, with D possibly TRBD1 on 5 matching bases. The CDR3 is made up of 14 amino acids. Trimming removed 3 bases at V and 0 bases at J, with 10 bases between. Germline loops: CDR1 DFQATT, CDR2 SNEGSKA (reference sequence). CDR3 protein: CSASWQGSTDTQYF. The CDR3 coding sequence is TGCAGTGCTAGTTGGCAGGGTAGCACAGATACGCAGTATTTT.

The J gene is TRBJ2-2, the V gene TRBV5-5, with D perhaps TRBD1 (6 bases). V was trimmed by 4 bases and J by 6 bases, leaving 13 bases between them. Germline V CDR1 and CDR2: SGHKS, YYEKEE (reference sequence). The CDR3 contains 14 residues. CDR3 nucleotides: TGTGCCAGCAGCGACAGGTTCCCACCCGGGGAGCTGTTTTTT. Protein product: CASSDRFPPGELFF. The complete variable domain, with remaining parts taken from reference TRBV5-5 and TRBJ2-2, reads DAGVTQSPTHLIKTRGQQVTLRCSPISGHKSVSWYQQVLGQGPQFIFQYYEKEERGRGNFPDRFSARQFPNYSSELNVNALLLGDSALYLCASSDRFPPGELFFGEGSRLTVL.

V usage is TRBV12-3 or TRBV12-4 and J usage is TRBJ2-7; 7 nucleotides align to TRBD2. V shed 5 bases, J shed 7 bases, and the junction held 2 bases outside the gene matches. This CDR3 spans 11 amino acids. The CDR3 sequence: CASSSGKEQYF. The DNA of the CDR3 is TGTGCCAGCAGTAGCGGGAAAGAGCAGTACTTC.